This TCR beta chain was captured by sequencing in a study of shared clonotypes between healthy human individuals. Using immunoSEQ multiplex PCR, the repertoire was profiled, and TCRdb retains in-frame clones only, with some absent. The sample holds about 1.5 million clones, approximately 97% seen once. The CDR3 is 14 amino acids. V was pared by 6 bases and J by 6 bases, with 10 bases of the junction left unmatched. The germline gives CDR1 ENHRY, CDR2 SYGVKD. The rearrangement joins TRBV10-3 to TRBJ2-7, with 8 bases matching TRBD1. The TCR sequence derives from a man aged 25-45 years in good health. The sample comprised naive CD4+ T cells sorted from blood. Subset: CD45RA+ positively selected. The CDR3 reads CAISATQGGSEQYF. The DNA of the CDR3 is TGTGCCATCAGCGCGACACAGGGGGGCAGCGAGCAGTACTTC.